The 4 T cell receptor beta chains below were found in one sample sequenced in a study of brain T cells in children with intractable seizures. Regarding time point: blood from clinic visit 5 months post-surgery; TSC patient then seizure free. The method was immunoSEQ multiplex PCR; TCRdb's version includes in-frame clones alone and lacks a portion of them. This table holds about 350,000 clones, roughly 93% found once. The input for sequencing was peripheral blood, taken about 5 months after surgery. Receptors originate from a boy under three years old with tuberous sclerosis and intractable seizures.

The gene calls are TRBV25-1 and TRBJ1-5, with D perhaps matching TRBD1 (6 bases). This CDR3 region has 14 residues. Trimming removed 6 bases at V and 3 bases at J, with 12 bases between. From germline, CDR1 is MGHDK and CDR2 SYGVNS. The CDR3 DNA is TGTGCCAGCAGCACAACAGGGTCCAATCAGCCCCAGCATTTT. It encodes CASSTTGSNQPQHF.

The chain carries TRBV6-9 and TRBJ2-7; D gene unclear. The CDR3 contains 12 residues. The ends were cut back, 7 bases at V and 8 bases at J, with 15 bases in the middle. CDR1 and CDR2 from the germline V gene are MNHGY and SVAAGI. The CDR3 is CASTLNGRKQYF. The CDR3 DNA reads TGTGCCAGCACTTTGAATGGGCGAAAGCAGTACTTC.

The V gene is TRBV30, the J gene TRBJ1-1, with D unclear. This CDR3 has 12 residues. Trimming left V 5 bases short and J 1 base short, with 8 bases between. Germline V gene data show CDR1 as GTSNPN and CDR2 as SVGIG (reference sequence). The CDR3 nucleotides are TGTGCCTGGTCCGACCAGAACACTGAAGCTTTCTTT. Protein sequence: CAWSDQNTEAFF.

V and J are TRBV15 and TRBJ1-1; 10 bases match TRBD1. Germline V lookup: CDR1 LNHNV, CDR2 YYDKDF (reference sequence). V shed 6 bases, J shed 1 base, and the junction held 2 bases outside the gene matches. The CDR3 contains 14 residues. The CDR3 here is CATSWDRGNTEAFF. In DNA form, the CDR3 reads TGTGCCACCAGTTGGGACAGGGGGAACACTGAAGCTTTCTTT.